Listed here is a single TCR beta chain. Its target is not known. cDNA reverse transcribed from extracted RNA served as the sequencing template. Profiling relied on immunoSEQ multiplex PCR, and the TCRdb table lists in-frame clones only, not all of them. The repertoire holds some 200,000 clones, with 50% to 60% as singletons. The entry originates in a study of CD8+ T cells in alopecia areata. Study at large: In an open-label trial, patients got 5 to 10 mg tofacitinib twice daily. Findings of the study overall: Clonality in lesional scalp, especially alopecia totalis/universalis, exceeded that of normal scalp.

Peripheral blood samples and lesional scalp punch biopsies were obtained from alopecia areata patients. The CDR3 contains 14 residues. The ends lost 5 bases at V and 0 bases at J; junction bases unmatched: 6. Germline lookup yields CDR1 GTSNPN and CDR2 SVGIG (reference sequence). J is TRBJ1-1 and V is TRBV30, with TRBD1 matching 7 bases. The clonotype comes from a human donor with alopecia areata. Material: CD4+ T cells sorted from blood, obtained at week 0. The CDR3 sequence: CAWQQGTLNTEAFF. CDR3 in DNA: TGTGCCTGGCAACAGGGGACATTGAACACTGAAGCTTTCTTT.